This is a list of T cell receptor beta chains from one sample in a study of blood T cell repertoires in COVID-19. Sequencing used immunoSEQ multiplex PCR; TCRdb keeps in-frame clones, though not all of them. In the table there are around 100,000 clones, 90% of which are singletons. The sequencing sample was made of peripheral blood. The receptors were gathered from a man in his fifties with acute or convalescent COVID-19. Both conserved end residues are part of each CDR3. A D gene is named only where the DNA matches it firmly.

V	J	D	DNA	CDR3
TRBV7-2	TRBJ2-4	NA	TGTGCCAGCAGCTTAGGTCGGGTAGCCAAAAACATTCAGTACTTC	CASSLGRVAKNIQYF
TRBV4-1	TRBJ1-1	NA	TGCGCCAGCAGCCAAACAGTGAACACTGAAGCTTTCTTT	CASSQTVNTEAFF
TRBV5-1	TRBJ2-1	TRBD2	TGCGCCAGCAGCGGGGGACTAGCGGGAGGGTCGTACAATGAGCAGTTCTTC	CASSGGLAGGSYNEQFF
TRBV7-9	TRBJ2-4	NA	TGTGCCAGCAGCTTAGCGCCCCCGAGCCTCCTAGCCAAAAACATTCAGTACTTC	CASSLAPPSLLAKNIQYF
TRBV2	TRBJ2-1	TRBD1	TGTGCCAGCAGTGCCGCAGGGGGCTCCCCCAATGAGCAGTTCTTC	CASSAAGGSPNEQFF
TRBV25-1	TRBJ2-1	NA	TGTGCCAGCAGTGAATATAGGGGCGGCTGGTACAATGAGCAGTTCTTC	CASSEYRGGWYNEQFF
TRBV19	TRBJ1-5	TRBD1	TGTGCCTCCTCGGACAGGGCCCTTCAGCCCCAGCATTTT	CASSDRALQPQHF
TRBV7-8	TRBJ2-7	TRBD2	TGTGCCAGCAGCTTAGAGACTAGCGGCCGACAGTACTTC	CASSLETSGRQYF
TRBV5-1	TRBJ2-2	TRBD1	TGCGCCAGCAGCTTCGACAGGGCGGGCACCGGGGAGCTGTTTTTT	CASSFDRAGTGELFF
TRBV7-7	TRBJ1-3	TRBD1	TGTGCCAGCAGCTCCAAGACAGGGCTTGGAAACACCATATATTTT	CASSSKTGLGNTIYF
TRBV5-1	TRBJ2-7	TRBD2	TGCGCCAGCAGCCCCCGAGCGGGAGCATCGTACGAGCAGTACTTC	CASSPRAGASYEQYF
TRBV18	TRBJ1-5	NA	TGTGCCAGCTCACCCCTAGACAGTAGGGTTCAGCCCCAGCATTTT	CASSPLDSRVQPQHF